The present TCR beta chain was sequenced within a study of cytomegalovirus exposure and HLA in healthy donors. The PCR employed 60 Vbeta primers together with 13 Jbeta primers. Per the original methods: In a later analysis, around 12 million of approximately 86 million unique beta chains occurred in at least two donors. Profiling relied on immunoSEQ multiplex PCR, and the TCRdb table lists in-frame clones only, not all of them. That table furnishes V, J and clone size, whereas the DNA furnished D and trimming. The sample's table shows some 120,000 clones. Points on this clone: Its antigen is unidentified.

Points from the study as a whole: Judged likely to be a sequencing artifact was a cluster of highly shared sequence variants. One variant, a missense change in DCLRE1C, was linked in a later analysis to TCR beta V- and J-gene trimming. In a later analysis, parvovirus B19, influenza, CMV and Epstein-Barr virus appeared linked to several top co-occurrence clusters.

This TCR came from a man aged 25-40 years in good health and CMV-seronegative. Material: PBMCs.

CDR3: CASSLEGSGSTDTQYF. The CDR3 nucleotides are TGCGCCAGCAGCTTGGAAGGGTCGGGGAGCACAGATACGCAGTATTTT. The V gene is TRBV5-1, the J gene TRBJ2-3; tentatively, D is TRBD2 (5 bases). The CDR3 consists of 16 residues. Trimming stripped 0 bases from V and 0 bases from J, with 11 bases between. Germline lookup yields CDR1 SGHRS and CDR2 YFSETQ.